This TCR beta chain derives from a study of CD8 T cells in ankylosing spondylitis. Overall study findings and caveats: In ankylosing spondylitis patients, matched synovial fluid reportedly showed significant enrichment of disease-linked clones.

The V and J ends lost 7 bases and 2 bases respectively, with 17 bases between them. The CDR3 is 14 amino acids. The germline gives CDR1 SQVTM, CDR2 ANQGSEA. In TCRdb, the 5' RACE reads were re-called with MiXCR into one record per CDR3 protein. This sample has 150,000 to 250,000 distinct CDR3 sequences, with around 13% found just once. This clonotype was observed a handful of times. The antigen is unknown. The specimen was blood, either unsorted or a sorted T cell fraction (not recorded which). The TCR originated in a male donor with ankylosing spondylitis or in good health (not recorded which). The chain combines TRBV29-1 with TRBJ1-1; the D gene is possibly TRBD1 (5 bases). Here the CDR3 reads CSAWTRGTNTEAFF. The CDR3 nucleotides are TGCAGCGCTTGGACGCGGGGGACCAACACTGAAGCTTTCTTT.